The present T cell receptor (beta chain) was sequenced within a study of blood T cell repertoires in COVID-19. Overall study context: Sample material is recorded as cDNA or gDNA derived from T cells, B-cell-depleted T cells, or PBMCs.

Per the original data handling: Amplification from reference gene primers served as the basis for estimated nucleated cell counts. Using immunoSEQ multiplex PCR, the repertoire was profiled, and TCRdb retains in-frame clones only, with some absent. V, J and clone size derive from that table, while D and trimming were established from the DNA sequence. This table holds about 50,000 clones, about four fifths found once. Trimming left V 5 bases short and J 2 bases short, with 7 bases between. Germline V gene lookup returns CDR1 SEHNR and CDR2 FQNEAQ (reference sequence). The CDR3 extends over 12 amino acids.

The sample comprised peripheral blood. The TCR was taken from a man between 65 and 85 years old with active COVID-19. The gene calls are TRBV7-9 and TRBJ2-7; the D gene is possibly TRBD2 (5 bases). CDR3 DNA: TGTGCCAGCAGCCTCGGGGCCTACGAGCAGTACTTC. Protein product: CASSLGAYEQYF.